Listed below are T cell receptor beta chains from one sample, sequenced in a study of T cell repertoires in cytomegalovirus infection. TCRdb reanalysed the reads using MiXCR and keeps one entry per CDR3 protein. The sample has approximately 500,000 distinct CDR3 sequences, about 11% seen once. Sequenced sample: PBMCs. These receptors were collected from a human donor in good health (CMV status not recorded). Some clones in this sample may be carry-over from other donors' samples. The CDR3 runs from the conserved cysteine through the conserved F or W. Fields, in order: CDR3 protein, V gene, CDR3 length, J gene.

CDR3 protein: CASSAGTRLYSNQPQHF
V gene: TRBV6-2/TRBV6-3
CDR3 length: 17
J gene: TRBJ1-5

CDR3 protein: CSASPASGSPDTQYF
V gene: TRBV20-1
CDR3 length: 15
J gene: TRBJ2-3

CDR3 protein: CSAGPRTTSSGQYF
V gene: TRBV20-1
CDR3 length: 14
J gene: TRBJ2-7

CDR3 protein: CASSPQDNQPQHF
V gene: TRBV18
CDR3 length: 13
J gene: TRBJ1-5

CDR3 protein: CASSAQITLGTEAFF
V gene: TRBV14
CDR3 length: 15
J gene: TRBJ1-1

CDR3 protein: CAWKGRTAEKLFF
V gene: TRBV30
CDR3 length: 13
J gene: TRBJ1-4

CDR3 protein: CASSQAARAYEQYF
V gene: TRBV4-2
CDR3 length: 14
J gene: TRBJ2-7

CDR3 protein: CASSIGGPYYEQYF
V gene: TRBV19
CDR3 length: 14
J gene: TRBJ2-7

CDR3 protein: CASIAGTPGSPLHF
V gene: TRBV28
CDR3 length: 14
J gene: TRBJ1-6

CDR3 protein: CASSLGGLRHEKLFF
V gene: TRBV5-1
CDR3 length: 15
J gene: TRBJ1-4

CDR3 protein: CASSIVGGRTEAFF
V gene: TRBV19
CDR3 length: 14
J gene: TRBJ1-1

CDR3 protein: CASSYQPGPVETQYF
V gene: TRBV6-7
CDR3 length: 15
J gene: TRBJ2-5

CDR3 protein: CASSVKTVYGYTF
V gene: TRBV13
CDR3 length: 13
J gene: TRBJ1-2

CDR3 protein: CASSPPGDTEAFF
V gene: TRBV18
CDR3 length: 13
J gene: TRBJ1-1

CDR3 protein: CASSTSQGFSGNTIYF
V gene: TRBV12-3/TRBV12-4
CDR3 length: 16
J gene: TRBJ1-3

CDR3 protein: CASTHGELFF
V gene: TRBV7-9
CDR3 length: 10
J gene: TRBJ2-2

CDR3 protein: CSARPGNSPLHF
V gene: TRBV20-1
CDR3 length: 12
J gene: TRBJ1-6

CDR3 protein: CASSSQGNGYTF
V gene: TRBV28
CDR3 length: 12
J gene: TRBJ1-2

CDR3 protein: CSAKAREAKSYNEQFF
V gene: TRBV20-1
CDR3 length: 16
J gene: TRBJ2-1

CDR3 protein: CASSQLGQGLNQPQHF
V gene: TRBV4-2
CDR3 length: 16
J gene: TRBJ1-5

CDR3 protein: CASSGAIEQYF
V gene: TRBV6-6
CDR3 length: 11
J gene: TRBJ2-7

CDR3 protein: CASSLDYGGNRAEAFF
V gene: TRBV7-8
CDR3 length: 16
J gene: TRBJ1-1

CDR3 protein: CSARGGPNTEAFF
V gene: TRBV20-1
CDR3 length: 13
J gene: TRBJ1-1

CDR3 protein: CASSLSGAGPKNIQYF
V gene: TRBV7-9
CDR3 length: 16
J gene: TRBJ2-4

CDR3 protein: CASSTSGIEQYF
V gene: TRBV6-1
CDR3 length: 12
J gene: TRBJ2-7

CDR3 protein: CASSTSTGAYNEQFF
V gene: TRBV7-3
CDR3 length: 15
J gene: TRBJ2-1

CDR3 protein: CASSVGGRDTEAFF
V gene: TRBV9
CDR3 length: 14
J gene: TRBJ1-1

CDR3 protein: CASSQVGLPPVF
V gene: TRBV4-2
CDR3 length: 12
J gene: TRBJ1-4

CDR3 protein: CASSRDFAYEQYF
V gene: TRBV6-5
CDR3 length: 13
J gene: TRBJ2-7

CDR3 protein: CAISEGWAEGNTIYF
V gene: TRBV10-3
CDR3 length: 15
J gene: TRBJ1-3

CDR3 protein: CASSQVEGTYGYTF
V gene: TRBV3-1
CDR3 length: 14
J gene: TRBJ1-2

CDR3 protein: CASSRPGAGDEKLFF
V gene: TRBV19
CDR3 length: 15
J gene: TRBJ1-4

CDR3 protein: CASSPIAGVNTGELFF
V gene: TRBV7-9
CDR3 length: 16
J gene: TRBJ2-2

CDR3 protein: CASSLAGRGPPPTQYF
V gene: TRBV5-4
CDR3 length: 16
J gene: TRBJ2-3